One TCR beta chain is described in this entry. What it recognizes is unknown. The sample originates from a study of PD-1 blockade in classical Hodgkin lymphoma. Following autologous stem cell transplantation, relapse occurred in every patient, and exposure to brentuximab vedotin varied. Complete response, partial response or progressive disease made up the best responses. This CDR3 has 15 residues. The trim removed 4 bases at V and 2 bases at J, leaving 9 bases unmatched. Germline values: CDR1 SGHRS, CDR2 YFSETQ. Repertoires were generated with immunoSEQ multiplex PCR, while TCRdb's copy carries only in-frame clones and drops some. The table records around 91,000 clones, 75% to 85% of them present only once. Overall study results and limits: By C4D1, diversity of CD4+ TCRs had risen significantly, whereas that of CD8+ TCRs had not. The study found complete responders had baseline diversity similar to newly diagnosed patients.

Sequencing was performed on peripheral blood mononuclear cells (PBMCs), taken before the second cycle of nivolumab. This TCR was sampled from a human donor with classical Hodgkin lymphoma. This rearrangement joins TRBV5-1 to TRBJ2-7, with 7 nucleotides matching TRBD1. CDR3 sequence (DNA): TGCGCCAGCAGCAGGGACAGTGCCGGGCCCTACGAGCAGTACTTC. Translated, it gives CASSRDSAGPYEQYF.